The 27 T cell receptor beta chains given below trace back to one sample, sequenced in a study of T cell clonotyping in hematopoietic cell transplantation. TCRdb keeps only in-frame clones here, not all; method: immunoSEQ multiplex PCR. The sample consists of around 2,700 clones, around four fifths of them appearing once. This sample comprised peripheral blood mononuclear cells, obtained 30 days after allogeneic stem cell transplant. These TCRs come from a male patient aged 55 to 69 who had an allogeneic stem cell transplant, so T cells may come from the graft donor. Some clones in this sample may be carry-over from other donors' samples.

V and J are TRBV7-2 and TRBJ2-7, with 10 bases lining up with TRBD2. V shed 6 bases and J 6 bases; nucleotides not matched to a gene: 5. This CDR3 has 13 amino acids. Germline values: CDR1 SGHTA, CDR2 FQGNSA. The CDR3 nucleotides read TGTGCCAGCAGGGCTAGCGGGGGAGGCGAGCAGTACTTC. This sequence encodes CASRASGGGEQYF.

A word on this clone: Germline is not matched at one junction end, which may reflect a read error. The V and J genes are TRBV7-7 and TRBJ2-1, with 7 positions matching TRBD2. The CDR3 has 15 residues. Germline-derived CDR1 and CDR2 are SSHAT and FNYEAQ (reference sequence). The CDR3 nucleotides read TGTGCTAGCAGCCCAGGGACTATCGGGGAGGATGAGCAGTTCTTC. As protein: CASSPGTIGEDEQFF.

The chain combines TRBV30 with TRBJ1-5, with D uncertain. Trimming cost V 4 bases and J 6 bases, with 10 bases left between them. CDR3 length: 12 amino acids. Germline CDR1 and CDR2: GTSNPN and SVGIG (reference sequence). Here the CDR3 reads CAWTAKVQPQHF. Written as DNA, the CDR3 is TGTGCCTGGACCGCCAAGGTTCAGCCCCAGCATTTT.

The chain recombines TRBV7-8 with TRBJ2-7; maybe TRBD1 (7 bases). V was clipped by 7 bases and J by 3 bases, with 13 bases between them. CDR3 length: 13 residues. Germline V lookup: CDR1 SGHVS, CDR2 FQNEAQ. The chain's CDR3 is CASTPGGFYEQYF. Written as DNA, the CDR3 is TGTGCCAGCACCCCAGGGGGGTTCTACGAGCAGTACTTC.

In regard to this clone: The sample has other DNA sequences that encode this CDR3 too. The chain is built from TRBV5-5 and TRBJ1-2; unclear D gene. Trimming cost V 2 bases and J 8 bases, with 7 bases left between them. The CDR3 totals 11 residues. Germline V gene data show CDR1 as SGHKS and CDR2 as YYEKEE (reference sequence). CDR3 sequence reads: CASSFSGGYTF. The CDR3, as DNA: TGTGCCAGCAGCTTTTCCGGGGGCTACACCTTC.

This chain's CDR3 is CASSSLRGSERNEQFF. The CDR3 DNA reads TGTGCCAGCAGCTCACTTCGGGGGAGCGAGCGCAATGAGCAGTTCTTC. This rearrangement joins TRBV11-2 to TRBJ2-1; possible D gene TRBD2, 6 bases. Germline V gene lookup returns CDR1 SGHAT and CDR2 FQNNGV. Trimming removed 4 bases from V and 6 bases from J, with 19 bases in between. CDR3 length equals 16 residues.

This clone was observed once. The chain couples TRBV28 to TRBJ2-7; TRBD1 agrees at 9 bases. V shed 2 bases, J shed 5 bases, and the junction held 7 bases outside the gene matches. The CDR3 is 15 amino acids. Germline V lookup: CDR1 MDHEN, CDR2 SYDVKM. The CDR3 here is CASSLKPGQGHEQYF. The CDR3 coding sequence is TGTGCCAGCAGTTTAAAACCGGGACAGGGCCACGAGCAGTACTTC.

V gene TRBV28 combines with J gene TRBJ2-2, with 11 bases identical to TRBD2. The length of the CDR3 is 14 residues. V shed 5 bases and J 5 bases; nucleotides not matched to a gene: 1. Germline values: CDR1 MDHEN, CDR2 SYDVKM. The CDR3, as DNA: TGTGCCAGCAGTAGGACTAGCGGGACCGGGGAGCTGTTTTTT. Translating it yields CASSRTSGTGELFF. Full variable domain (remainder filled in from reference TRBV28 and TRBJ2-2): DVKVTQSSRYLVKRTGEKVFLECVQDMDHENMFWYRQDPGLGLRLIYFSYDVKMKEKGDIPEGYSVSREKKERFSLILESASTNQTSMYLCASSRTSGTGELFFGEGSRLTVL.

The rearrangement links TRBV6-1 to TRBJ2-2; D might be TRBD1 (7 bases). The V and J ends lost 2 bases and 4 bases respectively, with 11 bases between them. The CDR3 is made up of 15 amino acids. CDR1 is MNHNS and CDR2 is SASEGT in the germline V gene. The CDR3 bases are TGTGCCAGCAGTGAACGGAGGGGGCCCACCGGGGAGCTGTTTTTT. This encodes CASSERRGPTGELFF.

V usage is TRBV7-9 and J usage is TRBJ2-1, with 12 bases matching TRBD2. The germline CDR1 and CDR2 sequences are SEHNR and FQNEAQ (reference sequence). Unmatched junction bases numbered 2, after V lost 4 bases and J lost 7 bases. This CDR3 has 14 amino acids. The chain's CDR3 is CASSSGTSGNEQFF. In nucleotides, the CDR3 is TGTGCCAGCAGCTCCGGGACTAGCGGGAATGAGCAGTTCTTC.

The V gene is TRBV7-6, the J gene TRBJ2-3; 13 nucleotides agree with TRBD2. V was pared by 5 bases and J by 3 bases, with 11 bases of the junction left unmatched. Germline assignment: CDR1 SGHVS and CDR2 FNYEAQ. The CDR3 covers 18 residues. In DNA, the CDR3 is TGTGCCAGCAGCAAAAGGCCGGGACTAGCGGGGAGGACAGATACGCAGTATTTT. This codes for CASSKRPGLAGRTDTQYF.

Points on this clone: It is likely a read error, because the conserved phenylalanine at the end of the CDR3 is missing. The DNA is left out, because the CDR3 cannot be placed on it with certainty; the CDR3 is given as TCRdb lists it. The genes are TRBV30 and TRBJ1-1; the D call of TRBD1 is as the table states it, not checked on the DNA. The CDR3 adds up to 13 amino acids, both ends counted. Per the germline V gene, CDR1 is GTSNPN and CDR2 is SVGIG (reference sequence). This CDR3 reads CAWSVLNRGRVFG.

The V call is TRBV7-9, the J call TRBJ1-4; D unresolved. V shed 2 bases and J shed 5 bases, with 12 bases lying between them. Per the germline V gene, CDR1 is SEHNR and CDR2 is FQNEAQ (reference sequence). The CDR3 loop spans 15 amino acids. The CDR3 loop reads CASSLTPTLNEKLFF. The CDR3 coding sequence is TGTGCCAGCAGCTTAACCCCAACACTCAATGAAAAACTGTTTTTT.

This chain joins TRBV2 and TRBJ2-7; TRBD1 might be the D (5 bases). CDR1 is SNHLY and CDR2 is FYNNEI in the germline V gene. The CDR3 runs to 13 residues. Trimming shortened V by 2 bases and J by 4 bases, and 9 bases separated the two germline ends. CDR3 nucleotide sequence: TGTGCCAGCAGTGAATTTCCAGGGTACGAGCAGTACTTC. It codes for CASSEFPGYEQYF.

This clone has just one count. The chain is built from TRBV2 and TRBJ2-3; D remains unclear. The length of the CDR3 is 11 residues. Germline CDR1 and CDR2: SNHLY and FYNNEI. Trimming removed 1 base at V and 7 bases at J, with 3 bases between. The CDR3 DNA sequence: TGTGCCAGCAGTGAAGTTCATACGCAGTATTTT. Its translation: CASSEVHTQYF.

CDR3 residues: CASSFGQEQYF. The DNA for the CDR3 is TGTGCCAGCAGCTTCGGGCAGGAGCAGTACTTC. The chain recombines TRBV5-5 with TRBJ2-7; the D is unclear. Germline CDR1 and CDR2: SGHKS and YYEKEE (reference sequence). V lost 2 bases, J lost 7 bases, and 7 bases lay in between. CDR3 length equals 11 residues.

Only a few counts were recorded for this clone. The chain recombines TRBV27 with TRBJ2-2; the D gene is possibly TRBD2 (7 bases). The CDR3 runs 15 residues. Trimming cost V 2 bases and J 3 bases, with 10 bases left between them. CDR1 and CDR2 from the germline V gene are MNHEY and SMNVEV (reference sequence). The CDR3 DNA sequence: TGTGCCAGCAGTTTAGGGGGGGGCTACACCGGGGAGCTGTTTTTT. This gives the protein CASSLGGGYTGELFF.

Only a few counts were recorded for this clone. The CDR3 coding sequence is TGTGCCAGCAGTCCTCGCGGTGACGAACAAGAGACCCAGTACTTC. The encoded protein is CASSPRGDEQETQYF. V usage is TRBV28 and J usage is TRBJ2-5; D not resolved. V gave up 5 bases and J gave up 2 bases, with 15 bases separating them. The CDR3 consists of 15 residues. From germline, CDR1 is MDHEN and CDR2 SYDVKM.

The rearrangement links TRBV4-3 to TRBJ1-1; unclear D gene. CDR1 and CDR2 (germline): LGHNA, YSLEER. V was pared by 3 bases and J by 1 base, with 6 bases between. The CDR3 is 13 residues long. DNA for the CDR3: TGCGCCAGCAGCCATGCCGGGAACACTGAAGCTTTCTTT. It yields the protein CASSHAGNTEAFF.

The gene calls are TRBV30 and TRBJ2-3, with 9 bases fitting TRBD1. The trim removed 5 bases at V and 3 bases at J, leaving 6 bases unmatched. CDR1 GTSNPN and CDR2 SVGIG come from the germline V gene (reference sequence). The CDR3 is made up of 14 amino acids. The CDR3 is CAWYGDRETDTQYF. The CDR3 nucleotides read TGTGCCTGGTACGGGGACAGGGAAACAGATACGCAGTATTTT.

V is TRBV25-1 and J is TRBJ2-3, with D possibly being TRBD1 (6 bases). V was trimmed by 2 bases and J by 2 bases, leaving 11 bases between them. The CDR3 runs 15 residues. Germline V gene lookup returns CDR1 MGHDK and CDR2 SYGVNS. The CDR3 bases are TGTGCCAGCAGTGAACCCGACAGGTACACAGATACGCAGTATTTT. This encodes CASSEPDRYTDTQYF. The complete variable domain, with remaining parts taken from reference TRBV25-1 and TRBJ2-3, reads EADIYQTPRYLVIGTGKKITLECSQTMGHDKMYWYQQDPGMELHLIHYSYGVNSTEKGDLSSESTVSRIRTEHFPLTLESARPSHTSQYLCASSEPDRYTDTQYFGPGTRLTVL.

This chain joins TRBV7-2 and TRBJ1-3; unclear D gene. This CDR3 spans 14 amino acids. Germline loops: CDR1 SGHTA, CDR2 FQGNSA. With 4 bases removed from V and 0 bases from J, the gap between germline ends came to 7 bases. The CDR3 DNA is TGTGCCAGCAGCTCAGGCCACTCTGGAAACACCATATATTTT. Encoded protein: CASSSGHSGNTIYF. Full variable domain (remainder filled in from reference TRBV7-2 and TRBJ1-3): GAGVSQSPSNKVTEKGKDVELRCDPISGHTALYWYRQSLGQGLEFLIYFQGNSAPDKSGLPSDRFSAERTGGSVSTLTIQRTQQEDSAVYLCASSSGHSGNTIYFGEGSWLTVV.

The genes are TRBV11-3 and TRBJ2-3, with D maybe TRBD2 (6 bases). Germline lookup yields CDR1 SGHNT and CDR2 YENEEA. The CDR3 is made up of 14 amino acids. The ends were cut back, 5 bases at V and 4 bases at J, with 13 bases in the middle. CDR3 sequence reads: CASSTPGGADTQYF. Written as DNA, the CDR3 is TGTGCCAGCAGCACGCCAGGAGGGGCAGATACGCAGTATTTT.

CDR3 DNA: TGTGCCAGCAGCCCCGGACAGGGGCACTATGGCTACACCTTC. Translating gives CASSPGQGHYGYTF. This chain connects TRBV14 to TRBJ1-2; 9 positions agree with TRBD1. The germline V gene has CDR1 SGHDN and CDR2 FVKESK. The CDR3 sequence is 14 residues long. The ends lost 4 bases at V and 3 bases at J; junction bases unmatched: 3.

The chain joins TRBV19 to TRBJ2-7, with 7 bases aligning to TRBD2. The ends lost 5 bases at V and 6 bases at J; junction bases unmatched: 4. Germline loops: CDR1 LNHDA, CDR2 SQIVND (reference sequence). CDR3 length: 12 residues. CDR3 loop: CASSHVAGEQYF. CDR3 in DNA: TGTGCCAGTAGTCACGTAGCGGGCGAGCAGTACTTC.

The chain links TRBV5-6 to TRBJ1-1; D is undetermined. The germline gives CDR1 SGHDT, CDR2 YYEEEE. The CDR3 covers 12 residues. V lost 2 bases to trimming and J lost 5 bases, with 7 bases between them. The CDR3 is CASSFLRTEAFF. The CDR3 coding sequence is TGTGCCAGCAGCTTTTTGAGGACTGAAGCTTTCTTT.

The chain couples TRBV28 to TRBJ2-7; 9 nucleotides match TRBD2. This CDR3 contains 14 residues. Germline V CDR1 and CDR2: MDHEN, SYDVKM. J lost 5 bases, V lost 6 bases, and 8 bases had no gene match. DNA for the CDR3: TGTGCCAGCAGACCTTATAGCGGGAGCGACGAGCAGTACTTC. It codes for CASRPYSGSDEQYF. Full variable domain (rest looked up from reference TRBV28 and TRBJ2-7): DVKVTQSSRYLVKRTGEKVFLECVQDMDHENMFWYRQDPGLGLRLIYFSYDVKMKEKGDIPEGYSVSREKKERFSLILESASTNQTSMYLCASRPYSGSDEQYFGPGTRLTVT.